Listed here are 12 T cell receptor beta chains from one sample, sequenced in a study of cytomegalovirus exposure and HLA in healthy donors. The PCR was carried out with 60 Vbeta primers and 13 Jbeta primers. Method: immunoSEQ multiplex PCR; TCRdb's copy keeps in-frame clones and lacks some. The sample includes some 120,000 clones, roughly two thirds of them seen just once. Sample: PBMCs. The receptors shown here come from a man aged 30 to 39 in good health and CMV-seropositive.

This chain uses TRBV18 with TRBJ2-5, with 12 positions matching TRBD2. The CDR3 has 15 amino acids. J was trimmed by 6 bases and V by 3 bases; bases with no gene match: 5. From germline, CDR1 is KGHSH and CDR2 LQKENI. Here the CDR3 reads CASSPLAGGPQTQYF. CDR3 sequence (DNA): TGTGCCAGCTCACCCCTAGCGGGAGGGCCACAGACCCAGTACTTC.

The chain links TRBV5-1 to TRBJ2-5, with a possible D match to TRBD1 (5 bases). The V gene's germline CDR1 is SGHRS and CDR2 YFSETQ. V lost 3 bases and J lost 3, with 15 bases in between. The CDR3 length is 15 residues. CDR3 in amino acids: CASSYGHSGEETQYF. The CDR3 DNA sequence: TGCGCCAGCAGCTACGGACACTCCGGAGAAGAGACCCAGTACTTC.

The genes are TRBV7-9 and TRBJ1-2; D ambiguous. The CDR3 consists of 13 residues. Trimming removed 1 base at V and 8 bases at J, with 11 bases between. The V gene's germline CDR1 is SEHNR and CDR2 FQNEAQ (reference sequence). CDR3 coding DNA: TGTGCCAGCAGCTTAGGGAGGGTAGGCGGCTACACCTTC. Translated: CASSLGRVGGYTF.

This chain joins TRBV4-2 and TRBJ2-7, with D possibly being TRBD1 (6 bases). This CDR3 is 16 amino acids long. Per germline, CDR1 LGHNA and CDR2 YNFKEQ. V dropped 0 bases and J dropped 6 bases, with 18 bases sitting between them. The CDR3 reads CASSQELVGGNSEQYF. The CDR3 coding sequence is TGTGCCAGCAGCCAAGAATTGGTAGGGGGTAATTCCGAGCAGTACTTC.

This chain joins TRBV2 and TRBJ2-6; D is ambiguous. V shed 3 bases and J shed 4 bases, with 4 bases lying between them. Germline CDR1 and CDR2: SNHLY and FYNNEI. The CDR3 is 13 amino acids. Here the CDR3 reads CASSDSGANVLTF. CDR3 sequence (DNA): TGTGCCAGCAGTGATTCGGGGGCCAACGTCCTGACTTTC. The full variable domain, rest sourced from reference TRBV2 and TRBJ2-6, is EPEVTQTPSHQVTQMGQEVILRCVPISNHLYFYWYRQILGQKVEFLVSFYNNEISEKSEIFDDQFSVERPDGSNFTLKIRSTKLEDSAMYFCASSDSGANVLTFGAGSRLTVL.

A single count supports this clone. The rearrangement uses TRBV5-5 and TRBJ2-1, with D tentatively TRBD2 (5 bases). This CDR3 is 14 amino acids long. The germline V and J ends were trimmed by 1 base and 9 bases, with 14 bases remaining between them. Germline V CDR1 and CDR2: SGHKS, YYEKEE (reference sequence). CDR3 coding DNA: TGTGCCAGCAGCTTGTCGGTCGGGAAGTTTGAGCAGTTCTTC. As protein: CASSLSVGKFEQFF.

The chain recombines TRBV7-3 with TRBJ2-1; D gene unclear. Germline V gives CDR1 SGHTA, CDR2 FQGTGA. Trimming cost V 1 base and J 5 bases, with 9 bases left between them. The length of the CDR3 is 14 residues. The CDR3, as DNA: TGTGCCAGCAGCTTAAGACTCTGGGACAATGAGCAGTTCTTC. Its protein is CASSLRLWDNEQFF.

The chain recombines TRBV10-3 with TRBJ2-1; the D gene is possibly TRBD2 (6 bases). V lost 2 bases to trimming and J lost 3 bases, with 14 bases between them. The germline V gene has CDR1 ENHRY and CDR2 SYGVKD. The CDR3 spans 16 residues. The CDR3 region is CAISEQGDFFYNEQFF. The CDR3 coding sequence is TGTGCCATCAGTGAGCAAGGGGACTTCTTCTACAATGAGCAGTTCTTC.

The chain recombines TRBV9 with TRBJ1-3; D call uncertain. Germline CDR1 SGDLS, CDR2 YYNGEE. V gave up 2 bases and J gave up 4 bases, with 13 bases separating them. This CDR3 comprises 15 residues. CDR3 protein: CASSVGRPGGNTIYF. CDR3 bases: TGTGCCAGCAGCGTTGGACGCCCGGGAGGAAACACCATATATTTT.

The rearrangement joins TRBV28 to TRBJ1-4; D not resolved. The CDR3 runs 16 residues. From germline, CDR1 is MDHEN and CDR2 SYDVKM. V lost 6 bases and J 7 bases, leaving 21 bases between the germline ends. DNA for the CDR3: TGTGCCAGCAGAAAAGGCTATCGGGAGATGGCTGAAAAACTGTTTTTT. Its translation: CASRKGYREMAEKLFF. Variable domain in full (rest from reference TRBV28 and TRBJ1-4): DVKVTQSSRYLVKRTGEKVFLECVQDMDHENMFWYRQDPGLGLRLIYFSYDVKMKEKGDIPEGYSVSREKKERFSLILESASTNQTSMYLCASRKGYREMAEKLFFGSGTQLSVL.

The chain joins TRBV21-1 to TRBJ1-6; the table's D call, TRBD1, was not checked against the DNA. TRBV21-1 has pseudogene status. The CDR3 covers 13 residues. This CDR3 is CASWDTYNSPLHF. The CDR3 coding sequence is TGTGCCAGCTGGGACACCTATAATTCACCCCTCCACTTT.

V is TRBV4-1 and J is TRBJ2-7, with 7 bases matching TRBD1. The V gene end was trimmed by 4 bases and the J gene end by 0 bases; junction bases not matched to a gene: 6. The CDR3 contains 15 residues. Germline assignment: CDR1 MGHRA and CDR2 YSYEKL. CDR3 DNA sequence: TGCGCCAGCAGCCTAAACGGACAGGTCTCCTACGAGCAGTACTTC. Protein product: CASSLNGQVSYEQYF.